The 32 T cell receptor beta chains in this list originate from one sample, sequenced in a study of blood T cell repertoires in COVID-19. Measured with immunoSEQ multiplex PCR; TCRdb has only the in-frame clones, and not every one. The sample has around 450,000 clones; roughly 85% are singletons. The source material was PBMCs or T cells enriched from blood (not recorded which). All receptors come from a young woman with acute COVID-19.

V is TRBV5-3 and J is TRBJ2-7, with TRBD1 identical over 9 bases. TRBV5-3 is placed among ORFs of uncertain function. This CDR3 is built from 14 residues. V was clipped by 6 bases and J by 1 base; unmatched bases: 5. The CDR3 sequence: CARIPGQGSYEQYF. DNA of the CDR3: TGTGCCAGAATTCCCGGACAGGGGTCCTACGAGCAGTACTTC.

This clone came up once. Other DNA sequences in the sample encode the same CDR3. This rearrangement joins TRBV6-1 to TRBJ2-7, with 7 bases identical to TRBD2. CDR1 MNHNS and CDR2 SASEGT come from the germline V gene. The CDR3 has 15 amino acids. J was trimmed by 3 bases and V by 0 bases; bases with no gene match: 5. The CDR3 is CASSEAQRGGYEQYF. The CDR3 DNA reads as TGTGCCAGCAGTGAAGCCCAGCGGGGAGGCTACGAGCAGTACTTC.

The rearrangement links TRBV28 to TRBJ1-5; D unresolved. The V end was cut by 5 bases, the J end by 0 bases, with 5 bases between. Looked up from germline, CDR1 is MDHEN and CDR2 is SYDVKM. The CDR3 runs to 13 residues. This CDR3 is CASSKYSNQPQHF. The DNA of the CDR3 is TGTGCCAGCAGTAAATATAGCAATCAGCCCCAGCATTTT.

This chain connects TRBV18 to TRBJ1-5; weak D call: TRBD1 (6 bases). V was clipped by 3 bases and J by 2 bases, with 17 bases between them. Germline lookup yields CDR1 KGHSH and CDR2 LQKENI. This CDR3 has 17 residues. DNA for the CDR3: TGTGCCAGCTCACCGTATGCCTTCGAGGGGGGCAATCAGCCCCAGCATTTT. Translation gives CASSPYAFEGGNQPQHF.

The chain carries TRBV13 and TRBJ1-6; TRBD1 agrees at 9 bases. The CDR3 spans 16 residues. The junction had 9 bases not matched to a gene; V was cut back by 3 bases and J by 9 bases. CDR1 and CDR2 (germline): PRHDT, FYEKMQ (reference sequence). The CDR3 coding sequence is TGTGCCAGCAGCTTTAATCGTGGACAGGGGTCTTCACCCCTCCACTTT. This codes for CASSFNRGQGSSPLHF.

This sequence joins TRBV30 and TRBJ2-5; the match to TRBD2 covers 8 bases. CDR3 size: 14 residues. The V gene end was trimmed by 2 bases and the J gene end by 6 bases; junction bases not matched to a gene: 8. The germline V gene has CDR1 GTSNPN and CDR2 SVGIG (reference sequence). For the CDR3, the DNA is TGTGCCTGGAGTAAACCGGGACTAGGAAAGACCCAGTACTTC. Its protein product is CAWSKPGLGKTQYF.

The gene calls are TRBV3-1 (or the pseudogene TRBV3-2) and TRBJ1-2; D perhaps matches TRBD1 (5 bases). The CDR3 has 15 amino acids. Germline-derived CDR1 and CDR2 are LGHDT and YNNKEL (reference sequence). V lost 0 bases and J 2 bases, leaving 10 bases between the germline ends. CDR3 nucleotides: TGTGCCAGCAGCCAAGACATAGGGGCCAACTATGGCTACACCTTC. As protein: CASSQDIGANYGYTF.

This chain links TRBV7-2 with TRBJ2-5; TRBD1 agrees at 7 bases. Trimming removed 5 bases from V and 4 bases from J; junction bases left unmatched: 7. The CDR3 loop spans 14 amino acids. Germline V lookup: CDR1 SGHTA, CDR2 FQGNSA. The CDR3: CASSHRDSRETQYF. The CDR3 DNA sequence: TGTGCCAGCAGCCACCGGGACAGTAGAGAGACCCAGTACTTC.

The gene calls are TRBV11-2 and TRBJ1-2, with D hard to call. The germline V gene has CDR1 SGHAT and CDR2 FQNNGV. V was shortened by 7 bases and J by 8 bases, with 20 bases between the two germline ends. The CDR3 covers 14 residues. The CDR3 protein is CASTLIRSGHGYTF. In nucleotides, the CDR3 is TGTGCCAGCACCCTAATTAGGAGTGGCCACGGCTACACCTTC.

The rearrangement joins TRBV5-4 to TRBJ2-1; 10 positions match TRBD1. The V and J ends lost 4 bases and 6 bases, in that order; junction bases with no gene match: 13. Looked up from germline, CDR1 is SGHNT and CDR2 is YYREEE (reference sequence). The CDR3 has 17 residues. The CDR3 reads CASSNGYDGQGGNEQFF. The CDR3 DNA is TGTGCCAGCAGCAACGGGTACGATGGACAGGGGGGCAATGAGCAGTTCTTC.

In the case of this clone: The sample has other DNA sequences that encode this CDR3 too. The V call is TRBV6-5, the J call TRBJ1-3; D might be TRBD1 (6 bases). V was clipped by 8 bases and J by 11 bases, with 13 bases between them. CDR3 size: 11 residues. Germline V gene data show CDR1 as MNHEY and CDR2 as SVGAGI. The CDR3 DNA follows: TGTGCCAGCGAAGGGGGGGGGTCCATATATTTT. Amino acids: CASEGGGSIYF.

CDR3 residues: CASRTGVNTEAFF. The CDR3 DNA is TGTGCCAGCAGAACAGGGGTGAACACTGAAGCTTTCTTT. The V and J genes are TRBV7-8 and TRBJ1-1; 7 bases map to TRBD1. The J segment lost 0 bases and the V segment lost 6 bases, leaving 1 base of the junction unmatched. Germline V gene lookup returns CDR1 SGHVS and CDR2 FQNEAQ. The CDR3 spans 13 residues.

The J gene is TRBJ2-7, the V gene TRBV7-2; 9 bases are shared with TRBD2. J lost 4 bases, V lost 5 bases, and 9 bases had no gene match. The CDR3 loop spans 15 amino acids. Germline CDR1 and CDR2: SGHTA and FQGNSA. Written as DNA, the CDR3 is TGTGCCAGCAGCCTTACTAGCGGGCTCAATTACGAGCAGTACTTC. It encodes CASSLTSGLNYEQYF.

The J gene is TRBJ2-7, the V gene TRBV20-1; D is uncertain. V was shortened by 3 bases and J by 2 bases, with 11 bases between the two germline ends. The CDR3 has 13 amino acids. Germline values: CDR1 DFQATT, CDR2 SNEGSKA (reference sequence). The CDR3 loop reads CSASWPEAYEQYF. The CDR3 nucleotides are TGCAGTGCTAGTTGGCCCGAGGCCTACGAGCAGTACTTC.

This rearrangement joins TRBV29-1 to TRBJ2-3, with 8 bases lining up with TRBD1. The length of the CDR3 is 15 residues. V lost 6 bases, J lost 8 bases, and 16 bases stayed unmatched. Germline CDR1 SQVTM, CDR2 ANQGSEA. DNA of the CDR3: TGCAGCGTCGGAGGGTGGGGACAGGCGTTCGCTACGCAGTATTTT. Translating gives CSVGGWGQAFATQYF.

This rearrangement joins TRBV5-1 to TRBJ1-1; D unresolved. The CDR3 is made up of 15 amino acids. V lost 2 bases to trimming and J lost 2 bases, with 13 bases between them. Germline CDR1 is SGHRS and CDR2 is YFSETQ. Written as DNA, the CDR3 is TGCGCCAGCAGCTTAATTCCCGCAGGTAACACTGAAGCTTTCTTT. The encoded protein is CASSLIPAGNTEAFF.

V and J are TRBV5-6 and TRBJ1-5; 10 positions match TRBD1. V lost 4 bases and J lost 5; bases outside the gene matches: 3. From germline, CDR1 is SGHDT and CDR2 YYEEEE. This CDR3 has 14 amino acids. The CDR3 coding sequence is TGTGCCAGCAGCACTGACAGGGGGCATCAGCCCCAGCATTTT. It specifies CASSTDRGHQPQHF.

The chain links TRBV11-3 to TRBJ1-1, with D perhaps matching TRBD1 (6 bases). The CDR3 runs to 14 residues. The V gene lost 1 base and the J gene lost 0 bases, with 6 bases spanning the gap. CDR1 is SGHNT and CDR2 is YENEEA in the germline V gene. In DNA, the CDR3 is TGTGCCAGCAGCTTAGGGACAGTGAACACTGAAGCTTTCTTT. Translated: CASSLGTVNTEAFF.

Only a few counts were recorded for this clone. V and J are TRBV25-1 and TRBJ1-5, with a tentative D call TRBD1 (5 bases). The CDR3 loop spans 13 amino acids. V was cut by 4 bases and J by 4 bases, with 8 bases left in between. Germline V gives CDR1 MGHDK, CDR2 SYGVNS. In DNA, the CDR3 is TGTGCCAGCAGTGGATCAGGGAATCAGCCCCAGCATTTT. Protein product: CASSGSGNQPQHF.

This sequence joins TRBV13 and TRBJ1-6; D is undetermined. The CDR3 is 12 residues long. Germline V gene data show CDR1 as PRHDT and CDR2 as FYEKMQ (reference sequence). Deletions cut 3 bases from V and 5 bases from J, with 2 bases between. The CDR3 region has the DNA TGTGCCAGCAGCTTCGATAATTCACCCCTCCACTTT. It encodes CASSFDNSPLHF.

V is TRBV28 and J is TRBJ1-5; D possibly corresponds to TRBD1 (6 bases). Germline CDR1 MDHEN, CDR2 SYDVKM. The CDR3 is made up of 13 amino acids. Trimming shortened V by 6 bases and J by 6 bases, and 12 bases separated the two germline ends. This CDR3 reads CASRNLGGQPQHF. CDR3 bases: TGTGCCAGCAGGAATCTAGGGGGTCAGCCCCAGCATTTT.

This sequence joins TRBV23-1 and TRBJ1-1; 10 nucleotides line up with TRBD1. TRBV23-1 is treated as an ORF (open reading frame) with a function not yet certain. There are 16 residues in the CDR3. V gave up 0 bases and J gave up 11 bases; unmatched junction bases: 12. The CDR3: CASSQSSGTGDKMAFF. The CDR3 DNA follows: TGCGCCAGCAGTCAATCGTCAGGGACAGGGGATAAAATGGCTTTCTTT.

This clone has just a few counts. The chain joins TRBV3-1 (or the pseudogene TRBV3-2) to TRBJ2-1; perhaps TRBD2 as D (5 bases). Trimming took off 3 bases at V and 6 bases at J, with 21 bases between the two ends. CDR1 and CDR2 (germline): LGHDT, YNNKEL (reference sequence). This CDR3 contains 17 residues. The CDR3 DNA sequence: TGTGCCAGCAGCCACACTAGAGCTCGGGTCTCTGGCAATGAGCAGTTCTTC. Translating gives CASSHTRARVSGNEQFF.

This clone was seen once. The chain couples TRBV28 to TRBJ2-7; D is perhaps TRBD1 (5 bases). This CDR3 spans 15 amino acids. Trimming took off 5 bases at V and 2 bases at J, with 16 bases between the two ends. In germline, CDR1 is MDHEN, CDR2 SYDVKM. The CDR3 DNA reads as TGTGCCAGCAGTGGAAGTCAGGGTATTCCCTACGAGCAGTACTTC. Translated, it gives CASSGSQGIPYEQYF.

This clone was counted a few times. This chain links TRBV6-4 with TRBJ2-2; a possible D gene is TRBD2 (5 bases). The CDR3 spans 15 residues. CDR1 MRHNA and CDR2 SNTAGT come from the germline V gene. V lost 2 bases and J lost 1, with 8 bases in between. The CDR3 DNA follows: TGTGCCAGCAGTGACGAGGGCGGGAACACCGGGGAGCTGTTTTTT. It is translated as CASSDEGGNTGELFF.

There are a few counts of this clone. The chain joins TRBV3-1 (or the pseudogene TRBV3-2) to TRBJ2-7, with 8 bases matching TRBD2. V was clipped by 3 bases and J by 5 bases; unmatched bases: 6. Germline CDR1 is LGHDT and CDR2 is YNNKEL (reference sequence). The CDR3 runs 14 residues. CDR3 loop: CASSQAGTSHEQYF. DNA of the CDR3: TGTGCCAGCAGCCAGGCCGGGACTAGTCACGAGCAGTACTTC.

This rearrangement joins TRBV15 to TRBJ1-3; the D gene is possibly TRBD1 (6 bases). CDR1 LNHNV and CDR2 YYDKDF come from the germline V gene (reference sequence). The CDR3 has 15 residues. V lost 3 bases and J lost 4, with 13 bases in between. The CDR3 bases are TGTGCCACCAGCAGCAACAGGGTGGAAGGAAACACCATATATTTT. Translation gives CATSSNRVEGNTIYF. Full variable domain (outside the CDR3, taken from reference TRBV15 and TRBJ1-3): DAMVIQNPRYQVTQFGKPVTLSCSQTLNHNVMYWYQQKSSQAPKLLFHYYDKDFNNEADTPDNFQSRRPNTSFCFLDIRSPGLGDTAMYLCATSSNRVEGNTIYFGEGSWLTVV.

The rearrangement uses TRBV14 and TRBJ1-2, with D possibly TRBD1 on 6 matching bases. Trimming took 4 bases from V and 6 from J, leaving 12 bases between them. Germline V CDR1 and CDR2: SGHDN, FVKESK. There are 13 residues in the CDR3. This CDR3 is CASSRRTDHGYTF. In DNA, the CDR3 is TGTGCCAGCAGCCGTAGGACAGACCATGGCTACACCTTC.

The chain is built from TRBV5-1 and TRBJ1-3, with D unclear. The ends were cut back, 6 bases at V and 1 base at J, with 5 bases in the middle. The CDR3 is 12 residues long. Germline CDR1 reads SGHRS; CDR2 reads YFSETQ. The CDR3 loop reads CASIDSGNTIYF. CDR3 sequence (DNA): TGCGCCAGCATAGATTCTGGAAACACCATATATTTT.

The table lists this clone with a few counts. This chain uses TRBV19 with TRBJ2-1; the D gene is possibly TRBD2 (5 bases). The CDR3 consists of 13 residues. Trimming left V 7 bases short and J 5 bases short, with 12 bases between. The V gene's germline CDR1 is LNHDA and CDR2 SQIVND (reference sequence). The CDR3 loop reads CASTSSLNNEQFF. In nucleotides, the CDR3 is TGTGCCAGTACGTCTAGCCTAAACAATGAGCAGTTCTTC.

This clone came up once. The chain has TRBV7-9 and TRBJ2-4; D might be TRBD2 (5 bases). With 5 bases removed from V and 5 bases from J, the gap between germline ends came to 13 bases. The CDR3 runs 14 residues. Germline V lookup: CDR1 SEHNR, CDR2 FQNEAQ (reference sequence). CDR3 coding DNA: TGTGCCAGCAGCGGAGGTGATACCCAAAACATTCAGTACTTC. It codes for CASSGGDTQNIQYF.

This chain links TRBV4-3 with TRBJ2-5, with D possibly being TRBD2 (5 bases). The V end lost 3 bases, the J end lost 5 bases, and 13 bases lay between the germline ends. The germline gives CDR1 LGHNA, CDR2 YSLEER. The CDR3 contains 14 residues. Written as DNA, the CDR3 is TGCGCCAGCAGCCAGAGGACGGGCGGGGAGACCCAGTACTTC. It specifies CASSQRTGGETQYF.